This T cell receptor (beta chain) appears in the sequencing data of a study of blood T cell repertoires in COVID-19. In the study overall: Researchers got acute and convalescent COVID-19 samples from the United States, Italy and Spain. The analysed material was cDNA or gDNA that came from T cells, B-cell-depleted T cells, or PBMCs.

Per the original data handling: Amplification with reference gene primers provided the estimates of nucleated cell counts. Assay used: immunoSEQ multiplex PCR; TCRdb lists only in-frame clones, some missing. That table is the source of V, J and clone size, and D and trimming were worked out from the DNA. Of about 47,000 clones detected, 88% appear once; the ten largest clones hold 3%. This CDR3 has 13 residues. Looked up from germline, CDR1 is SNHLY and CDR2 is FYNNEI. Trimming took 2 bases from V and 3 from J, leaving 7 bases between them. This chain connects TRBV2 to TRBJ1-2; the D is unclear. This clonotype was sampled from a man in his forties or fifties with active COVID-19. Specimen: peripheral blood. Here the CDR3 DNA reads TGTGCCAGCAGTGAAAAGCCTTACTATGGCTACACCTTC. Its protein is CASSEKPYYGYTF.